The 5 T cell receptor beta chains below were found in one sample sequenced in a study of technical replicates of blood from a few donors (dated by TCRdb to the late 2010s). The library came from the immunoSEQ multiplex PCR assay. TCRdb took this table from immuneACCESS and kept in-frame rearrangements with V and J called. Such tables lack part of the clones; where checked against another copy, unresolved V genes explain under half of the gap, and the rest is unexplained. Within this sample are tens of thousands of clones, with just under 95% of them counted one time only. The leading ten clones occupy approximately 0.37% of the sample. The sequenced sample consisted of T cells isolated from PBMCs. Every receptor here comes from a human donor in good health.

The chain joins TRBV4-1 to TRBJ1-2; D may be TRBD1 (6 bases). CDR1 and CDR2 (germline): MGHRA, YSYEKL. The CDR3 consists of 18 residues. The V end lost 5 bases, the J end lost 2 bases, and 24 bases lay between the germline ends. As DNA, the CDR3 is TGCGCCAGCAGCACCTATGGACAGAAGCTAGATGGAAACTATGGCTACACCTTC. As protein: CASSTYGQKLDGNYGYTF.

The chain joins TRBV11-3 to TRBJ2-1; 9 bases match TRBD1. Germline V gene data show CDR1 as SGHNT and CDR2 as YENEEA. The CDR3 runs to 15 residues. J was trimmed by 3 bases and V by 0 bases; bases with no gene match: 0. The CDR3 coding sequence is TGTGCCAGCAGCTTAGAGGGACAGGGCTACAATGAGCAGTTCTTC. It encodes CASSLEGQGYNEQFF.

The genes are TRBV28 and TRBJ2-2; D may be TRBD1 (5 bases). CDR1 is MDHEN and CDR2 is SYDVKM in the germline V gene. Trimming pared 11 bases from V and 2 bases from J, leaving 12 bases between. The CDR3 spans 13 residues. The CDR3 loop reads CAVRQLNTGELFF. Written as DNA, the CDR3 is TGTGCCGTCCGACAGCTTAACACCGGGGAGCTGTTTTTT.

This sequence joins TRBV19 and TRBJ2-7; 9 bases agree with TRBD2. The germline V gene encodes CDR1 LNHDA and CDR2 SQIVND (reference sequence). The length of the CDR3 is 16 residues. V gave up 6 bases and J gave up 6 bases; unmatched junction bases: 15. The CDR3 loop reads CASSLFLAGEGLEQYF. DNA of the CDR3: TGTGCCAGTAGCCTCTTCTTAGCGGGGGAGGGCCTCGAGCAGTACTTC.

The V call is TRBV7-3, the J call TRBJ2-1; TRBD2 matches 15 bases. The CDR3 length is 14 residues. Germline trimming cut 6 bases from V and 7 bases from J; bases unmatched to any gene: 1. In germline, CDR1 is SGHTA, CDR2 FQGTGA. The CDR3 nucleotides are TGTGCCAGCAGTGGGACTAGCGGGAGGAATGAGCAGTTCTTC. It specifies CASSGTSGRNEQFF. Drawing the rest from reference TRBV7-3 and TRBJ2-1, the complete variable domain is GAGVSQTPSNKVTEKGKYVELRCDPISGHTALYWYRQSLGQGPEFLIYFQGTGAADDSGLPNDRFFAVRPEGSVSTLKIQRTERGDSAVYLCASSGTSGRNEQFFGPGTRLTVL.